This T cell receptor (beta chain) was identified during a study of human T cells and chemical hapten exposure. Overall study: Upper inner arm skin measuring about 2 cm by about 2 cm received 2% DPC for sensitization. For the approximately 25-week duration of the study, patients were given weekly doses of diphenylcyclopropenone on the scalp.

Findings and caveats of the study: Expanded TCRs showed more large CDR3 clusters than pre-sensitization or healthy control sets.

Per the authors' pipeline: Sampled TCR counts reached a median of approximately 100,000 per sample, with values ranging from roughly 23,224 to 700,000. TCRdb independently ran MiXCR on the RACE reads; one entry per CDR3 protein. TCRdb's processing, not the authors' own work, is the source of the V and J calls. The table lists 50,000 to 75,000 distinct CDR3 sequences, roughly 11% of them singletons, with 2% to 3% in the top ten. Stated time point: patch test 3, about 24 weeks after DPC sensitization. Documented treatment: therapeutic diphenylcyclopropenone sensitization with weekly scalp DPC. CDR1 SGHTA and CDR2 FQGNSA come from the germline V gene. V was clipped by 8 bases and J by 1 base; unmatched bases: 8. CDR3 length: 16 amino acids. This clonotype was seen more than once but under ten times. Its specificity is not known.

The source of this sequence is a woman aged 30 to 39 with alopecia areata. Some clones in this sample may be carry-over from other donors' samples. This specimen consisted of whole blood, obtained in connection with sensitization to the hapten diphenylcyclopropenone (DPC). The chain joins TRBV7-2 to TRBJ2-3, with 11 bases aligning to TRBD2. The CDR3 DNA is TGTGCCAGCTCTGGGGGGGGACTAGCGGGCACAGATACGCAGTATTTT. This encodes CASSGGGLAGTDTQYF.